Listed here are 3 T cell receptor beta chains from one sample, sequenced in a study of cytomegalovirus exposure and HLA in healthy donors. A multiplex PCR was run with 60 Vbeta primers and 13 Jbeta primers. The protocol was immunoSEQ multiplex PCR, while the TCRdb copy is restricted to in-frame clones and leaves out a portion. The data contain some 160,000 clones, 70% to 80% of them seen just once; the ten biggest clones take up around 1.5%. What was sequenced was PBMCs. The receptor source for this set is a man aged 35-49 years in good health and CMV-seronegative.

Only one count was recorded for this clone. This chain uses TRBV25-1 with TRBJ2-2; TRBD1 might be the D (5 bases). CDR1 is MGHDK, CDR2 SYGVNS, per germline. Trimming took 8 bases from V and 5 from J, leaving 15 bases between them. This CDR3 spans 14 amino acids. CDR3 nucleotides: TGTGCCAGCGAGCTACAGGTCGGGACCGGGGAGCTGTTTTTT. Translation gives CASELQVGTGELFF.

The chain joins TRBV19 to TRBJ1-2, with a tentative D call TRBD1 (6 bases). The V gene's germline CDR1 is LNHDA and CDR2 SQIVND (reference sequence). This CDR3 spans 13 amino acids. The germline V and J ends were trimmed by 9 bases and 4 bases, with 15 bases remaining between them. Here the CDR3 reads CASRDIGLYGYTF. DNA of the CDR3: TGTGCCAGCAGGGACATTGGGCTCTATGGCTACACCTTC.

V gene TRBV4-1 combines with J gene TRBJ2-5; 10 bases agree with TRBD2. This CDR3 comprises 17 residues. V lost 4 bases, J lost 5 bases, and 13 bases stayed unmatched. The germline CDR1 and CDR2 sequences are MGHRA and YSYEKL. CDR3 bases: TGCGCCAGCAGCCCCAGGGGGAGCGGGAGGGCCAGTGAGACCCAGTACTTC. Translating it yields CASSPRGSGRASETQYF.